These 26 T cell receptor beta chains were sequenced from one sample in a study of shared clonotypes between healthy human individuals. Some clones are missing from TCRdb's copy, which holds only in-frame ones; the method was immunoSEQ multiplex PCR. The sample shows more than 400,000 clones, 90% to 96% of them seen only once. Sequencing used naive CD4+ T cells sorted from blood. Subset in this sample: CD45RA+ positively selected. The receptors here all came from a woman younger than 45 in good health.

V gene TRBV4-1 combines with J gene TRBJ2-1; 10 positions agree with TRBD2. The V segment lost 1 base and the J segment 7 bases; nucleotides outside the gene matches: 7. Germline values: CDR1 MGHRA, CDR2 YSYEKL. The CDR3 length is 16 residues. The CDR3 loop reads CASSQVLLAGLNEQFF. The CDR3 DNA reads as TGCGCCAGCAGCCAAGTTCTACTAGCGGGATTAAATGAGCAGTTCTTC.

This chain links TRBV10-1 with TRBJ2-3, with 9 bases lining up with TRBD2. Trimming at V came to 4 bases and at J to 8 bases, leaving 4 bases not matched to a gene. CDR1 and CDR2 (germline): WNHNN, SYGVQD (reference sequence). The CDR3 extends over 13 amino acids. CDR3 DNA sequence: TGCGCCAGCAGTGGGCGGGAGGGGGTTACGCAGTATTTT. Its translation: CASSGREGVTQYF.

This rearrangement joins TRBV7-3 to TRBJ1-1; 7 bases agree with TRBD1. Germline V gene sequence: CDR1 SGHTA, CDR2 FQGTGA. With 3 bases clipped from V and 3 bases from J, the junction kept 1 base outside the gene matches. This CDR3 spans 13 amino acids. CDR3 sequence: CASSFDRDTEAFF. CDR3 DNA: TGTGCCAGCAGCTTCGACAGGGACACTGAAGCTTTCTTT.

This chain connects TRBV15 to TRBJ1-1; D gene uncertain. Germline V gene lookup returns CDR1 LNHNV and CDR2 YYDKDF (reference sequence). V was pared by 1 base and J by 3 bases, with 3 bases between. This CDR3 region has 12 residues. CDR3 coding DNA: TGTGCCACCAGCAGAGGTGACACTGAAGCTTTCTTT. Residues: CATSRGDTEAFF.

The chain couples TRBV13 to TRBJ2-5; 16 bases line up with TRBD2. V was pared by 5 bases and J by 11 bases, with 8 bases of the junction left unmatched. The CDR3 sequence is 15 residues long. Germline values: CDR1 PRHDT, CDR2 FYEKMQ (reference sequence). CDR3 sequence reads: CASSPGTSGRAKQYF. The CDR3 bases are TGTGCCAGCAGCCCCGGGACTAGCGGGAGGGCCAAGCAGTACTTC.

This clone occurred once. The J gene is TRBJ2-4, the V gene TRBV7-9; the match to TRBD1 covers 7 bases. Germline V lookup: CDR1 SEHNR, CDR2 FQNEAQ (reference sequence). The CDR3 runs to 16 residues. V shed 5 bases and J 0 bases; nucleotides not matched to a gene: 7. For the CDR3, the DNA is TGTGCCAGCAGCCCGGGACAGTCAGAAGCCAAAAACATTCAGTACTTC. Translation: CASSPGQSEAKNIQYF. The full variable domain, its missing parts supplied by reference TRBV7-9 and TRBJ2-4, is DTGVSQNPRHKITKRGQNVTFRCDPISEHNRLYWYRQTLGQGPEFLTYFQNEAQLEKSRLLSDRFSAERPKGSFSTLEIQRTEQGDSAMYLCASSPGQSEAKNIQYFGAGTRLSVL.

Only one count was recorded for this clone. The V gene is TRBV27, the J gene TRBJ2-7; D ambiguous. This CDR3 is 15 amino acids long. Germline CDR1 and CDR2: MNHEY and SMNVEV (reference sequence). V lost 5 bases and J 0 bases, leaving 14 bases between the germline ends. CDR3 region: CASSTDILSSYEQYF. The CDR3 nucleotides read TGTGCCAGCAGTACCGACATCCTCAGCTCCTACGAGCAGTACTTC.

V and J are TRBV27 and TRBJ2-6; 11 nucleotides line up with TRBD1. This CDR3 region has 18 residues. Trimming took 8 bases from V and 1 from J; bases not matched to a gene: 10. Per the germline V gene, CDR1 is MNHEY and CDR2 is SMNVEV (reference sequence). The CDR3 spells CASGMMGQGVSGANVLTF. CDR3 bases: TGTGCCAGCGGAATGATGGGACAGGGGGTGTCTGGGGCCAACGTCCTGACTTTC.

This clone was found once. J is TRBJ1-5 and V is TRBV27; unclear D gene. The CDR3 length is 13 residues. V lost 8 bases to trimming and J lost 6 bases, with 14 bases between them. Germline V CDR1 and CDR2: MNHEY, SMNVEV (reference sequence). The CDR3 region is CASGLEFSQPQHF. DNA of the CDR3: TGTGCCAGCGGCTTAGAGTTCAGTCAGCCCCAGCATTTT.

The rearrangement links TRBV2 to TRBJ2-6, with D uncertain. The germline V gene encodes CDR1 SNHLY and CDR2 FYNNEI. This CDR3 has 16 residues. V lost 3 bases and J lost 1, with 10 bases in between. Here the CDR3 reads CASSDPLRSGANVLTF. Written as DNA, the CDR3 is TGTGCCAGCAGTGACCCCTTGCGATCTGGGGCCAACGTCCTGACTTTC.

This chain connects TRBV5-1 to TRBJ2-5; D call uncertain. The J call may be in error: the DNA end matches TRBJ2-7 better. CDR1 is SGHRS and CDR2 is YFSETQ in the germline V gene. The CDR3 is made up of 13 amino acids. CDR3 region: CASSFSEGFEQYF. The CDR3 DNA is TGCGCCAGCAGCTTTTCTGAAGGGTTCGAGCAGTACTTC.

This chain connects TRBV29-1 to TRBJ1-1; D is undetermined. V lost 3 bases to trimming and J lost 1 base, with 9 bases between them. In germline, CDR1 is SQVTM, CDR2 ANQGSEA. The CDR3 is made up of 13 amino acids. The CDR3 reads CSVEGWRNTEAFF. As DNA, the CDR3 is TGCAGCGTTGAGGGATGGAGGAACACTGAAGCTTTCTTT. Using reference TRBV29-1 and TRBJ1-1 for the parts outside the CDR3, the full variable domain is SAVISQKPSRDICQRGTSLTIQCQVDSQVTMMFWYRQQPGQSLTLIATANQGSEATYESGFVIDKFPISRPNLTFSTLTVSNMSPEDSSIYLCSVEGWRNTEAFFGQGTRLTVV.

This clone was recorded once. V is TRBV30 and J is TRBJ2-3; D is undetermined. V dropped 0 bases and J dropped 0 bases, with 19 bases sitting between them. CDR1 GTSNPN and CDR2 SVGIG come from the germline V gene (reference sequence). The CDR3 runs to 18 residues. The CDR3 DNA reads TGTGCCTGGAGTGTAAAGGAAATCGGGCGGTTTAGCACAGATACGCAGTATTTT. Protein product: CAWSVKEIGRFSTDTQYF.

The chain employs TRBV2 and TRBJ2-4; D gene uncertain. Trimming cost V 6 bases and J 0 bases, with 9 bases left between them. The CDR3 loop spans 14 amino acids. Germline-derived CDR1 and CDR2 are SNHLY and FYNNEI. The CDR3 coding sequence is TGTGCCAGCAGACCCGTAATAGCCAAAAACATTCAGTACTTC. It codes for CASRPVIAKNIQYF. The whole variable domain, filled in from reference TRBV2 and TRBJ2-4, reads EPEVTQTPSHQVTQMGQEVILRCVPISNHLYFYWYRQILGQKVEFLVSFYNNEISEKSEIFDDQFSVERPDGSNFTLKIRSTKLEDSAMYFCASRPVIAKNIQYFGAGTRLSVL.

The rearrangement uses TRBV25-1 and TRBJ1-1, with D uncertain. V was clipped by 2 bases and J by 3 bases, with 7 bases between them. Germline V gene lookup returns CDR1 MGHDK and CDR2 SYGVNS. This CDR3 has 13 residues. The DNA of the CDR3 is TGTGCCAGCAGTGAAAGTCCTCACACTGAAGCTTTCTTT. This codes for CASSESPHTEAFF.

This clone has just a few counts. The DNA for the CDR3 is TGCGCCAGCAGCAGGAGGGTCCCCGGGGAGCTGTTTTTT. It is translated as CASSRRVPGELFF. The chain links TRBV5-1 to TRBJ2-2; D is possibly TRBD2 (6 bases). Germline V lookup: CDR1 SGHRS, CDR2 YFSETQ. CDR3 size: 13 residues. V lost 4 bases and J 6 bases, leaving 10 bases between the germline ends.

The rearrangement links TRBV4-1 to TRBJ2-3; 16 nucleotides line up with TRBD2. This CDR3 is 20 amino acids long. Unmatched junction bases numbered 10, after V lost 0 bases and J lost 4 bases. Germline CDR1 and CDR2: MGHRA and YSYEKL. The CDR3 here is CASSQDPGLAGGRRADTQYF. The CDR3 coding sequence is TGCGCCAGCAGCCAAGATCCGGGACTAGCGGGAGGGCGAAGAGCAGATACGCAGTATTTT.

The J gene is TRBJ2-3, the V gene TRBV7-8; 8 bases agree with TRBD2. The CDR3 extends over 16 amino acids. The germline V gene has CDR1 SGHVS and CDR2 FQNEAQ. V shed 5 bases and J 4 bases; nucleotides not matched to a gene: 11. For the CDR3, the DNA is TGTGCCAGCAGCCTATTAGCGGGAATCTTGGCAGATACGCAGTATTTT. It yields the protein CASSLLAGILADTQYF.

The chain recombines TRBV29-1 with TRBJ2-1; 7 positions match TRBD2. The V gene's germline CDR1 is SQVTM and CDR2 ANQGSEA. This CDR3 region has 14 residues. With V trimmed by 3 bases and J by 5 bases, 7 bases remained unmatched. As DNA, the CDR3 is TGCAGCGTTGACTGGGGGAGGGCCGACAATGAGCAGTTCTTC. Protein: CSVDWGRADNEQFF.

The V call is TRBV28, the J call TRBJ2-3, with TRBD1 matching over 7 bases. This CDR3 has 17 residues. Looked up from germline, CDR1 is MDHEN and CDR2 is SYDVKM. V lost 6 bases, J lost 3 bases, and 15 bases stayed unmatched. This chain's CDR3 is CASSIRRGSRGTDTQYF. DNA for the CDR3: TGTGCCAGCAGCATCCGCAGGGGGTCGAGGGGAACAGATACGCAGTATTTT. The full variable domain, its missing parts supplied by reference TRBV28 and TRBJ2-3, is DVKVTQSSRYLVKRTGEKVFLECVQDMDHENMFWYRQDPGLGLRLIYFSYDVKMKEKGDIPEGYSVSREKKERFSLILESASTNQTSMYLCASSIRRGSRGTDTQYFGPGTRLTVL.

The rearrangement links TRBV10-2 to TRBJ2-7, with 7 bases aligning to TRBD1. The germline CDR1 and CDR2 sequences are WSHSY and SAAADI. J gave up 6 bases and V 3 bases, and 11 bases lay outside the gene matches. The length of the CDR3 is 15 residues. CDR3 protein: CASSEQRGTAIEQYF. CDR3 bases: TGCGCCAGCAGTGAACAAAGGGGGACAGCGATCGAGCAGTACTTC.

This chain links TRBV28 with TRBJ1-1; no reliable D call. The germline V gene encodes CDR1 MDHEN and CDR2 SYDVKM. This CDR3 spans 13 amino acids. V was trimmed by 6 bases and J by 4 bases, leaving 12 bases between them. The CDR3 is CASSPDPGTEAFF. The CDR3 DNA follows: TGTGCCAGCAGCCCGGACCCCGGCACTGAAGCTTTCTTT.

The chain couples TRBV5-4 to TRBJ2-1; D might be TRBD2 (6 bases). Germline V gives CDR1 SGHNT, CDR2 YYREEE (reference sequence). The CDR3 totals 14 residues. Trimming took 4 bases from V and 8 from J, leaving 16 bases between them. DNA of the CDR3: TGTGCCAGCAGCGGCCGGCCAAGGGAGGATGAGCAGTTCTTC. This codes for CASSGRPREDEQFF. The entire variable domain, with the rest obtained from reference TRBV5-4 and TRBJ2-1, is as follows: ETGVTQSPTHLIKTRGQQVTLRCSSQSGHNTVSWYQQALGQGPQFIFQYYREEENGRGNFPPRFSGLQFPNYSSELNVNALELDDSALYLCASSGRPREDEQFFGPGTRLTVL.

The chain combines TRBV5-1 with TRBJ2-1, with 11 bases lining up with TRBD2. Germline values: CDR1 SGHRS, CDR2 YFSETQ. This CDR3 has 15 amino acids. Trimming took 7 bases from V and 3 from J; bases not matched to a gene: 6. CDR3 protein: CASVMTSGNYNEQFF. CDR3 bases: TGCGCCAGCGTAATGACTAGCGGGAACTACAATGAGCAGTTCTTC.

The chain uses TRBV19 and TRBJ2-1; weak D call: TRBD2 (5 bases). Trimming removed 3 bases from V and 0 bases from J, with 15 bases in between. Germline loops: CDR1 LNHDA, CDR2 SQIVND (reference sequence). CDR3 length equals 17 residues. The CDR3 spells CASSIGLASSSYNEQFF. Written as DNA, the CDR3 is TGTGCCAGTAGTATTGGCCTAGCCTCCAGCTCCTACAATGAGCAGTTCTTC.

The chain couples TRBV28 to TRBJ2-3; D is ambiguous. V was trimmed by 5 bases and J by 3 bases, leaving 9 bases between them. The CDR3 runs to 13 residues. The germline gives CDR1 MDHEN, CDR2 SYDVKM. The CDR3 coding sequence is TGTGCCAGCAGTACCCGGAAAACAGATACGCAGTATTTT. Protein product: CASSTRKTDTQYF.